This T cell receptor beta chain originates from a study of blood T cell repertoires in COVID-19. The table lists this clone with a count of one. The CDR3 runs to 14 residues. Trimming at V came to 5 bases and at J to 7 bases, leaving 8 bases not matched to a gene. CDR1 is MNHEY and CDR2 is SVGAGI in the germline V gene. Measured with immunoSEQ multiplex PCR; TCRdb has only the in-frame clones, and not every one. The repertoire holds 280,000 or so clones, with roughly 90% as singletons. This TCR was sampled from a man aged 18 to 30 with active or convalescent COVID-19. Sequencing used peripheral blood. V is TRBV6-5 and J is TRBJ1-5, with TRBD1 identical over 7 bases. DNA for the CDR3: TGTGCCAGCAGTCGCAGACAGGGTTGGCAGCCCCAGCATTTT. It codes for CASSRRQGWQPQHF.